This T cell receptor beta chain was captured by sequencing in a study of T cell responses to AZD1222 COVID-19 vaccine. This CDR3 has 15 residues. The V gene's germline CDR1 is LGHDT and CDR2 YNNKEL (reference sequence). V lost 4 bases and J 0 bases, leaving 10 bases between the germline ends. Regarding the study as a whole: Most donors were white British, females outnumbered males, and clonal diversity was possibly underestimated.

TCRdb keeps only in-frame clones here, not all; method: immunoSEQ multiplex PCR. The sample lists roughly 190,000 clones, approximately 94% occurring once. On this clone itself: The antigen remains undetermined.

The chain carries TRBV3-1 (or the pseudogene TRBV3-2) and TRBJ1-3; D call uncertain. Sample: peripheral blood, taken 28 days after the second dose of the MenACWY control vaccine. This clonotype was sampled from an adult who received the MenACWY meningococcal vaccine as a control. The CDR3 sequence is CASSPVMDSGNTIYF. The CDR3, as DNA: TGTGCCAGCAGCCCTGTCATGGACTCTGGAAACACCATATATTTT.